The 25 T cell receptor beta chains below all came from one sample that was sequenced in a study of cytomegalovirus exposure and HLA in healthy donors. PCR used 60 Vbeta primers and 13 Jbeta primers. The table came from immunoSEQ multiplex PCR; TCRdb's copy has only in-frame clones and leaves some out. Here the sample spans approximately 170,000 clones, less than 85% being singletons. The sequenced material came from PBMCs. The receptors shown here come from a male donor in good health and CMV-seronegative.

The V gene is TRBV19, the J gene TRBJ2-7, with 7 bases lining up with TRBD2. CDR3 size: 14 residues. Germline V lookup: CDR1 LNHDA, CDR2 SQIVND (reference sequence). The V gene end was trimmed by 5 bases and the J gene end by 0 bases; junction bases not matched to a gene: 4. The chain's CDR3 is CASSGSGNSYEQYF. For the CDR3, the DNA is TGTGCCAGTAGTGGGAGCGGGAACTCCTACGAGCAGTACTTC.

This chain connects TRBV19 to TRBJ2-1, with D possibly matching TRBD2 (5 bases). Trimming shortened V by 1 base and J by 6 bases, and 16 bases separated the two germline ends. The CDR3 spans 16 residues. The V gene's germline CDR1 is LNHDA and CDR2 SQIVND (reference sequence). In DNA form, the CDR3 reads TGTGCCAGTAGTATAGTTCCGGGGTCCACCGGCAATGAGCAGTTCTTC. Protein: CASSIVPGSTGNEQFF.

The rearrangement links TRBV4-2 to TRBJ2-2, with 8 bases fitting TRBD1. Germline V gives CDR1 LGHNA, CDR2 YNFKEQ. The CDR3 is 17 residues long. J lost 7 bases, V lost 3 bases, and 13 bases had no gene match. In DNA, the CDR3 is TGTGCCAGCAGCCACCACGCCCGGACAGGGAGTAACGGGGAGCTGTTTTTT. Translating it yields CASSHHARTGSNGELFF.

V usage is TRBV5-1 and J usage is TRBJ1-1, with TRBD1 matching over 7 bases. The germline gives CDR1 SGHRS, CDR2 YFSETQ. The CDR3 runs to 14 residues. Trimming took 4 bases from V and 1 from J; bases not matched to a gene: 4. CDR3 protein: CASSARDRNTEAFF. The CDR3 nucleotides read TGCGCCAGCAGCGCCCGGGACAGGAACACTGAAGCTTTCTTT.

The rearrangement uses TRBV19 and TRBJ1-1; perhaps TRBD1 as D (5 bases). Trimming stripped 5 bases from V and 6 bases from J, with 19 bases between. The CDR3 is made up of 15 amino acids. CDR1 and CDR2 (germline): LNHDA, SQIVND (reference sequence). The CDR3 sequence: CASSDLIGGRPEAFF. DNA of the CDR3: TGTGCCAGTAGTGACCTGATCGGGGGGAGGCCTGAAGCTTTCTTT.

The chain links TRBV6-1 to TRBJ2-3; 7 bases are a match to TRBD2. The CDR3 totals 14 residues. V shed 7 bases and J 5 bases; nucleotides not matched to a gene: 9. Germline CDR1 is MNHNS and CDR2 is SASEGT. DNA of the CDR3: TGTGCCAGCACGGAGGCGGGAGTGGTAGATACGCAGTATTTT. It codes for CASTEAGVVDTQYF.

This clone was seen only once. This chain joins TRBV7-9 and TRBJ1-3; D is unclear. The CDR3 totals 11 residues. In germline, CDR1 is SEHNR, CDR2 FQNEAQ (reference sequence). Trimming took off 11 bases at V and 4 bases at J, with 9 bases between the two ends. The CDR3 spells CAGGGGNTIYF. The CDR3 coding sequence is TGTGCCGGAGGAGGGGGAAACACCATATATTTT.

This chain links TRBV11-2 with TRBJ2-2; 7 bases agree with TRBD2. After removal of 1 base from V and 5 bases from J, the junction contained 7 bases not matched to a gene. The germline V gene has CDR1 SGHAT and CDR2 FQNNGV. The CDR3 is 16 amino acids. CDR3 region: CASSLGTSVDTGELFF. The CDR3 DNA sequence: TGTGCCAGCAGCTTAGGAACTAGCGTTGATACCGGGGAGCTGTTTTTT.

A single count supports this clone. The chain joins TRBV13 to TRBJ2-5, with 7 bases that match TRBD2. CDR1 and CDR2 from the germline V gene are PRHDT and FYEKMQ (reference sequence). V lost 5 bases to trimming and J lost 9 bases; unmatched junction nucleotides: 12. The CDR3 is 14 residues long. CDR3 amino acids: CASSLKAGPAAQYF. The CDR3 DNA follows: TGTGCCAGCAGCCTTAAAGCGGGACCGGCGGCCCAGTACTTC. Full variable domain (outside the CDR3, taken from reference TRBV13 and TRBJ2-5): AAGVIQSPRHLIKEKRETATLKCYPIPRHDTVYWYQQGPGQDPQFLISFYEKMQSDKGSIPDRFSAQQFSDYHSELNMSSLELGDSALYFCASSLKAGPAAQYFGPGTRLLVL.

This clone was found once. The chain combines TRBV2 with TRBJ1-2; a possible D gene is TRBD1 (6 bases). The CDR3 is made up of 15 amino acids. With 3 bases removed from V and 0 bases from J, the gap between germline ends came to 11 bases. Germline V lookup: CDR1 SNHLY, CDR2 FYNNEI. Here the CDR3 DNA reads TGTGCCAGCAGTGAGATAAGACAGGCTAACTATGGCTACACCTTC. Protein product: CASSEIRQANYGYTF.

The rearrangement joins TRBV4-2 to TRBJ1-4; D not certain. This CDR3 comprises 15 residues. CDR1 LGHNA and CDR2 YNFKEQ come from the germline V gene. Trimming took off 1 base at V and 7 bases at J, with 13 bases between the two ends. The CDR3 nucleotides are TGTGCCAGCAGCCAAGTAAGCACGGGTGGTGAAAAACTGTTTTTT. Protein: CASSQVSTGGEKLFF.

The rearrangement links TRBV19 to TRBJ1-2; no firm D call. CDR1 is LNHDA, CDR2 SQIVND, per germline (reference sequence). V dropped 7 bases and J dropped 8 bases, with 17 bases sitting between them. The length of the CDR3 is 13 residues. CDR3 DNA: TGTGCCAGTACCATGGGAGGGATCGGCGGCTACACCTTC. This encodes CASTMGGIGGYTF.

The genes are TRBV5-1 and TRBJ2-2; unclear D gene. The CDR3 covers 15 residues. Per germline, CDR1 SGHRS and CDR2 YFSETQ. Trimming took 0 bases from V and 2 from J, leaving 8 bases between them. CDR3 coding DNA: TGCGCCAGCAGCTTGGGGGCACAAAACACCGGGGAGCTGTTTTTT. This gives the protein CASSLGAQNTGELFF.

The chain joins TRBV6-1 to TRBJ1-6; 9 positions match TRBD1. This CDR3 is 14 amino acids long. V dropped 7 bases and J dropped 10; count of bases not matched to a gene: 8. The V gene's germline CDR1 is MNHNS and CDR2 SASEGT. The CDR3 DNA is TGTGCCAGCACCGCGGGACAGGGCGGCTCACCCCTCCACTTT. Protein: CASTAGQGGSPLHF.

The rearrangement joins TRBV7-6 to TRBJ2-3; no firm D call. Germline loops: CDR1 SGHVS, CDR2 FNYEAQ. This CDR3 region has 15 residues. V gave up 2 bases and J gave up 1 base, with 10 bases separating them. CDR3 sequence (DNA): TGTGCCAGCAGCTTATCCCCCCGAGGCACAGATACGCAGTATTTT. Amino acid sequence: CASSLSPRGTDTQYF.

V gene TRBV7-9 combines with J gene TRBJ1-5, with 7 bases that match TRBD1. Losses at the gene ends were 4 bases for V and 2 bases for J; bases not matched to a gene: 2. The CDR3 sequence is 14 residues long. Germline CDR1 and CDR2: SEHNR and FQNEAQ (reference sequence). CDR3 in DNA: TGTGCCAGCAGCTCAGGACAGGGCAATCAGCCCCAGCATTTT. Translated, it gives CASSSGQGNQPQHF.

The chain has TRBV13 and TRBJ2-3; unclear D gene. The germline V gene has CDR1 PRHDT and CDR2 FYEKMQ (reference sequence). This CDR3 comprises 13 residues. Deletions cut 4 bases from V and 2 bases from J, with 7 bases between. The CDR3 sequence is CASSSTSTDTQYF. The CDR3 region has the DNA TGTGCCAGCAGCTCCACATCCACAGATACGCAGTATTTT. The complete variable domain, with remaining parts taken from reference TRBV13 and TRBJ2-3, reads AAGVIQSPRHLIKEKRETATLKCYPIPRHDTVYWYQQGPGQDPQFLISFYEKMQSDKGSIPDRFSAQQFSDYHSELNMSSLELGDSALYFCASSSTSTDTQYFGPGTRLTVL.

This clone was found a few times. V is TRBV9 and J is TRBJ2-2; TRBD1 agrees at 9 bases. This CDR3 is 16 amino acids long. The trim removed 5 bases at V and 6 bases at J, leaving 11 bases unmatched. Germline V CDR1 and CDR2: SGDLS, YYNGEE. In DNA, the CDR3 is TGTGCCAGCAGTAAAAGGGGGGACAGGGACGCCGGGGAGCTGTTTTTT. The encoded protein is CASSKRGDRDAGELFF.

The chain's CDR3 is CASSYAGPTNEKLFF. CDR3 sequence (DNA): TGTGCCAGCAGTTACGCCGGTCCAACTAATGAAAAACTGTTTTTT. The gene calls are TRBV6-6 and TRBJ1-4; D is uncertain. The germline V gene encodes CDR1 MNHNY and CDR2 SVGAGI (reference sequence). Trimming stripped 2 bases from V and 0 bases from J, with 7 bases between. The CDR3 runs to 15 residues.

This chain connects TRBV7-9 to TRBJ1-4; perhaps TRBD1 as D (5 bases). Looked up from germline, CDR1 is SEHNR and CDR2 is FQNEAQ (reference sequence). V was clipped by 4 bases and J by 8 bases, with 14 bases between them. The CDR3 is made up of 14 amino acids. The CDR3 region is CASSSGTYGEKLFF. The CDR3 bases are TGTGCCAGCAGCTCCGGGACTTACGGGGAAAAACTGTTTTTT.

In DNA, the CDR3 is TGTGCCAGCAGGGTAGCGGGAACTTCCTACGAGCAGTACTTC. Translation: CASRVAGTSYEQYF. This chain joins TRBV28 and TRBJ2-7; 8 bases agree with TRBD2. The CDR3 is made up of 14 amino acids. Germline V CDR1 and CDR2: MDHEN, SYDVKM. After removal of 6 bases from V and 1 base from J, the junction contained 5 bases not matched to a gene. The full variable domain, rest sourced from reference TRBV28 and TRBJ2-7, is DVKVTQSSRYLVKRTGEKVFLECVQDMDHENMFWYRQDPGLGLRLIYFSYDVKMKEKGDIPEGYSVSREKKERFSLILESASTNQTSMYLCASRVAGTSYEQYFGPGTRLTVT.

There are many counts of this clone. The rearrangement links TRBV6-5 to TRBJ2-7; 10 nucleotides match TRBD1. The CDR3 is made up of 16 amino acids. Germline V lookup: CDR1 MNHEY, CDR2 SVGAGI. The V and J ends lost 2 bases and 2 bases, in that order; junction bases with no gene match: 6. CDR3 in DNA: TGTGCCAGCAGTTACGGGACAGGGGACTTGCCCTACGAGCAGTACTTC. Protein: CASSYGTGDLPYEQYF.

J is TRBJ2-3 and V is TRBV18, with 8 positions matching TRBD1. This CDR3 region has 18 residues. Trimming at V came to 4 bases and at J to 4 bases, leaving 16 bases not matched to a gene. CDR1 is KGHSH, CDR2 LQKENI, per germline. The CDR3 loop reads CASSQRIQDRVVSDTQYF. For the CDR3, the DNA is TGTGCCAGCTCACAACGAATTCAGGACAGGGTAGTATCAGATACGCAGTATTTT.

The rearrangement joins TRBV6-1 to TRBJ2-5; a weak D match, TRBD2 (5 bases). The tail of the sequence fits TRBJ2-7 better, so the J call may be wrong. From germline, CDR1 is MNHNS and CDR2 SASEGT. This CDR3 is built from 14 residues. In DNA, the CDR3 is TGTGCCAGCAGTTGGCGACGGGAATCCTACGAGCAGTACTTC. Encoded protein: CASSWRRESYEQYF.

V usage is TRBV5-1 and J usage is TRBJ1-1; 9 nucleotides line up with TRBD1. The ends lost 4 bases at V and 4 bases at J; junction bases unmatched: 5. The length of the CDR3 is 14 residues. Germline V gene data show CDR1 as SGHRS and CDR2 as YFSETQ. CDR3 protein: CASSRRQGGTEAFF. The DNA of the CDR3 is TGCGCCAGCAGCCGAAGACAGGGGGGCACTGAAGCTTTCTTT.